The subject of this entry is one TCR beta chain. Its target is unknown. With V trimmed by 0 bases and J by 0 bases, 4 bases remained unmatched. This CDR3 contains 16 residues. Germline V gives CDR1 SGHRS, CDR2 YFSETQ. These data come from a study of T-cell reconstitution after alpha-beta-depleted transplantation in children. Findings and limits, study-wide: Reports say that about two months after transplant, the alpha-beta T cells came out of several hundred graft clones that had expanded. By one year post-transplant, T-cell counts and diversity largely arose from T cells that were newly produced. Surviving recipient T cells and thymic progenitors produced the high day-60 TCRbeta diversity seen in some patients.

As it was prepared, the TCRbeta library received unique molecular identifiers. TCRdb recomputed calls from the PCR reads with MiXCR, one row per CDR3 protein. This table holds fewer than 550,000 distinct CDR3 sequences, over 10% found once. This TCR came from a female patient aged 2-15 years who had a stem cell transplant for aplastic anemia, so the T cells may come from the graft donor. Here the sequenced sample was PBMCs, mostly from graft donor cells, taken 180 days after TCRalphabeta/CD19-depleted stem cell transplant. This chain links TRBV5-1 with TRBJ1-1; 8 bases line up with TRBD1. The CDR3 nucleotides are TGCGCCAGCAGCTTGGGGACAGGGTACATGAACACTGAAGCTTTCTTT. Encoded protein: CASSLGTGYMNTEAFF.